A single sample is the source of the 9 T cell receptor beta chains below, sequenced in a study of blood T cell repertoires in COVID-19. This table comes from immunoSEQ multiplex PCR, and its TCRdb copy is limited to in-frame clones, with some not included. The sample records 150,000 to 200,000 clones, over 80% being singletons. The sample comprised peripheral blood. All receptors derive from a woman of 80 years or more with active or convalescent COVID-19.

The V call is TRBV27, the J call TRBJ1-5, with D maybe TRBD1 (5 bases). Trimming shortened V by 3 bases and J by 6 bases, and 18 bases separated the two germline ends. The CDR3 is 16 amino acids. The germline V gene has CDR1 MNHEY and CDR2 SMNVEV (reference sequence). The CDR3 sequence is CASSFRQGSEVQPQHF. The CDR3 DNA sequence: TGTGCCAGCAGTTTCCGCCAGGGTTCAGAGGTTCAGCCCCAGCATTTT.

This clone was counted a single time. The gene calls are TRBV6-4 and TRBJ2-2; D remains unclear. The CDR3 runs 15 residues. Germline assignment: CDR1 MRHNA and CDR2 SNTAGT. The V end was cut by 3 bases, the J end by 0 bases, with 8 bases between. The CDR3 nucleotides read TGTGCCAGCAGTGAATGGGCAGCGAACACCGGGGAGCTGTTTTTT. It codes for CASSEWAANTGELFF.

The J gene is TRBJ1-5, the V gene TRBV6-1; TRBD1 agrees at 7 bases. The junction had 8 bases not matched to a gene; V was cut back by 2 bases and J by 4 bases. The CDR3 contains 16 residues. The germline V gene encodes CDR1 MNHNS and CDR2 SASEGT. The CDR3 DNA reads as TGTGCCAGCAGTGAAAACAGCCAGGGGGGTAATCAGCCCCAGCATTTT. Its protein is CASSENSQGGNQPQHF.

J is TRBJ2-7 and V is TRBV18; D remains ambiguous. With 4 bases removed from V and 6 bases from J, the gap between germline ends came to 28 bases. This CDR3 is built from 18 residues. Germline assignment: CDR1 KGHSH and CDR2 LQKENI. The CDR3 DNA reads as TGTGCCAGCTCACGTGATCCTCTGGTTAGTTATCGGTCTGGCGAGCAGTACTTC. Protein product: CASSRDPLVSYRSGEQYF.

The V gene is TRBV7-9, the J gene TRBJ2-1, with D tentatively TRBD1 (6 bases). Germline V lookup: CDR1 SEHNR, CDR2 FQNEAQ (reference sequence). The CDR3 has 17 amino acids. Trimming stripped 1 base from V and 3 bases from J, with 16 bases between. The CDR3 DNA follows: TGTGCCAGCAGCTTAGGGGGAGCAGGGGATTACTACAATGAGCAGTTCTTC. It specifies CASSLGGAGDYYNEQFF.

The chain couples TRBV12-3 or TRBV12-4 to TRBJ1-4, with TRBD1 matching over 8 bases. CDR3 length: 13 amino acids. Unmatched junction bases numbered 4, after V lost 5 bases and J lost 8 bases. CDR3 loop: CASSVGTGEKLFF. The DNA of the CDR3 is TGTGCCAGCAGTGTGGGGACAGGCGAAAAACTGTTTTTT.

A single count supports this clone. V is TRBV3-1 (or the pseudogene TRBV3-2) and J is TRBJ1-3, with 7 bases lining up with TRBD1. CDR1 and CDR2 from the germline V gene are LGHDT and YNNKEL (reference sequence). The V gene end was trimmed by 4 bases and the J gene end by 6 bases; junction bases not matched to a gene: 3. The CDR3 totals 13 residues. The CDR3 here is CASSRGQTNTIYF. CDR3 nucleotide sequence: TGTGCCAGCAGCCGGGGACAGACAAACACCATATATTTT.

The V call is TRBV4-2, the J call TRBJ1-5; no firm D call. CDR1 is LGHNA, CDR2 YNFKEQ, per germline. The CDR3 covers 15 residues. V lost 0 bases to trimming and J lost 3 bases, with 9 bases between them. CDR3 amino acids: CASSQDSHINQPQHF. DNA of the CDR3: TGTGCCAGCAGCCAAGATTCACATATCAATCAGCCCCAGCATTTT.

The V and J genes are TRBV6-1 and TRBJ1-3; possible D gene TRBD1, 6 bases. Germline CDR1 is MNHNS and CDR2 is SASEGT. This CDR3 spans 13 amino acids. The V gene lost 3 bases and the J gene lost 4 bases, with 7 bases spanning the gap. CDR3 sequence (DNA): TGTGCCAGCAGTGAGGGGGCAGGAAACACCATATATTTT. Translating gives CASSEGAGNTIYF.